The clone carrying this TCR beta chain was counted only a few times. Its target is unknown. The source of the sample is a study of siplizumab effects on memory and regulatory T cells. Study-wide points: Alloreactive sequences tracing back to unstimulated CD4+ memory cells were significantly reduced by siplizumab. Among mappable alloreactive CD4+ clones, the Treg-derived fraction averaged 68.8% with siplizumab versus about 25% in controls. The study found naive T cells seemingly more diverse than memory cells and seemingly major alloresponse contributors.

The CDR3 consists of 15 residues. Trimming took 4 bases from V and 0 from J, leaving 9 bases between them. Germline CDR1 and CDR2: MNHNS and SASEGT. The assay was immunoSEQ multiplex PCR, and TCRdb's table has in-frame clones only and misses some. The sample has 92,000 or so clones, about 87% seen once. The rearrangement uses TRBV6-1 and TRBJ2-2; maybe TRBD2 (5 bases). The sequence derives from a human donor in good health. Sequencing was done on a sample of CD4+ T cells sorted from blood. The CDR3 here is CASSGTGTNTGELFF. As DNA, the CDR3 is TGTGCCAGCAGTGGCACCGGGACGAACACCGGGGAGCTGTTTTTT.